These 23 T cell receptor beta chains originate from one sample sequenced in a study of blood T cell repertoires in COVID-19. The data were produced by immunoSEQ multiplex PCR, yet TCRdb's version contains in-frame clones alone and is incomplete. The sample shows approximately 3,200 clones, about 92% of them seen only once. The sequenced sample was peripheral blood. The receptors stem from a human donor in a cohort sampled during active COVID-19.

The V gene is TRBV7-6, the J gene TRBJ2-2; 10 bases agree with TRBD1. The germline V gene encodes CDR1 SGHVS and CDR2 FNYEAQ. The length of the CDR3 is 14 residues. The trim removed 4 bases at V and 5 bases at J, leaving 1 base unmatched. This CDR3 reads CASSSGQGTGELFF. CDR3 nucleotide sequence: TGTGCCAGCAGCTCGGGACAGGGGACCGGGGAGCTGTTTTTT.

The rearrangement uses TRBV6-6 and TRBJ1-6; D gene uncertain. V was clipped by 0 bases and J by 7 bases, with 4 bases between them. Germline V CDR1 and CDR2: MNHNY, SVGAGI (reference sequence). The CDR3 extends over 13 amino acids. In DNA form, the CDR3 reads TGTGCCAGCAGTTACTCGAGGAATTCACCCCTCCACTTT. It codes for CASSYSRNSPLHF.

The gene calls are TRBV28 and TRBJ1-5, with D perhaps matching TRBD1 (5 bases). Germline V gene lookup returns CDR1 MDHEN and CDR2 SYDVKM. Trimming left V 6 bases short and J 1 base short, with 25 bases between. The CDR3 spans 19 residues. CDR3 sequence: CASSPPGTGSYGSNQPQHF. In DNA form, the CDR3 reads TGTGCCAGCAGCCCCCCCGGTACAGGAAGTTACGGCAGCAATCAGCCCCAGCATTTT.

In nucleotides, the CDR3 is TGTGCCAGCAGTTTACACAGGGATAATTCACCCCTCCACTTT. Encoded protein: CASSLHRDNSPLHF. The gene calls are TRBV28 and TRBJ1-6, with D possibly being TRBD1 (6 bases). Trimming stripped 2 bases from V and 5 bases from J, with 7 bases between. Germline V lookup: CDR1 MDHEN, CDR2 SYDVKM. The CDR3 spans 14 residues.

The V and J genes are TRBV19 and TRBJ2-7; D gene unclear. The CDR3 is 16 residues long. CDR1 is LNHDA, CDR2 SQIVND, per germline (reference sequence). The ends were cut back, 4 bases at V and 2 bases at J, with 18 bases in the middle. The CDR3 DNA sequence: TGTGCCAGTAGTAACTCGAGACCCCCGAGGACCTACGAGCAGTACTTC. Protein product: CASSNSRPPRTYEQYF.

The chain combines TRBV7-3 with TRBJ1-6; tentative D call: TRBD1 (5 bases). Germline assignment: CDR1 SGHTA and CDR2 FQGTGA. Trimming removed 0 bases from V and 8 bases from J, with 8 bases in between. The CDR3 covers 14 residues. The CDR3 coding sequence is TGTGCCAGCAGCTTAACGGGGGGAGATTCACCCCTCCACTTT. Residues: CASSLTGGDSPLHF.

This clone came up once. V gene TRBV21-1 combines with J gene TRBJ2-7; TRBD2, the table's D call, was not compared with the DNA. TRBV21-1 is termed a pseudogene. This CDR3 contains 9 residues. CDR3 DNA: TGTGCCAGCCGGGACGAGCAGTACTTC. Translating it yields CASRDEQYF.

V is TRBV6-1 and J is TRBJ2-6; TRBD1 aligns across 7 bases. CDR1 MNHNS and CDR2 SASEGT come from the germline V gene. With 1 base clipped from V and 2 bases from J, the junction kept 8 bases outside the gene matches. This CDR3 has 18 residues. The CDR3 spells CASSEDNRGFAGANVLTF. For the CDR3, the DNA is TGTGCCAGCAGTGAAGATAACAGGGGCTTTGCTGGGGCCAACGTCCTGACTTTC.

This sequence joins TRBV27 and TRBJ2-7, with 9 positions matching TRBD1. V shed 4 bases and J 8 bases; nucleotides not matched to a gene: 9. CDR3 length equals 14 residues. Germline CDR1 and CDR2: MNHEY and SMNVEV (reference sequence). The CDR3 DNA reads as TGTGCCAGCAGTTCGACAGGGGGGGGCGTTAAGCAGTACTTC. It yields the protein CASSSTGGGVKQYF.

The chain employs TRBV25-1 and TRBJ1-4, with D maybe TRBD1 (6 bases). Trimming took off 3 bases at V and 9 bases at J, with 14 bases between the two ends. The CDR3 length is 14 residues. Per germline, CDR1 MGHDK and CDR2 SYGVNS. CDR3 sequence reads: CASSDRGPVQKLFF. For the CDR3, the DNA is TGTGCCAGCAGTGACAGGGGCCCCGTCCAAAAACTGTTTTTT.

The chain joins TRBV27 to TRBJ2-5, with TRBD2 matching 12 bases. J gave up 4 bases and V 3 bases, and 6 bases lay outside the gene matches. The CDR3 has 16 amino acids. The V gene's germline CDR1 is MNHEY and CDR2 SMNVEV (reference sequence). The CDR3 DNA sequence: TGTGCCAGCAGTTTGCTAGCGGGAGGGCCTGGAGAGACCCAGTACTTC. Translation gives CASSLLAGGPGETQYF.

For the CDR3, the DNA is TGTGCCAGCAGCCAAGCGACTAGTAGCCACAATGAGCAGTTCTTC. Encoded protein: CASSQATSSHNEQFF. This chain uses TRBV3-1 (or the pseudogene TRBV3-2) with TRBJ2-1; tentatively, D is TRBD2 (6 bases). Trimming stripped 1 base from V and 5 bases from J, with 12 bases between. This CDR3 is 15 amino acids long. In germline, CDR1 is LGHDT, CDR2 YNNKEL (reference sequence).

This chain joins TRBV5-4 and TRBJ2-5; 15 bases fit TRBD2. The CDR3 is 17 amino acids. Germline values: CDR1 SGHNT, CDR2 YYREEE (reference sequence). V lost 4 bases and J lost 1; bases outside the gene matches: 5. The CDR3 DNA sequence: TGTGCCAGCAGCCGGACTAGCGGGGGGGCGGTCCAAGAGACCCAGTACTTC. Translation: CASSRTSGGAVQETQYF.

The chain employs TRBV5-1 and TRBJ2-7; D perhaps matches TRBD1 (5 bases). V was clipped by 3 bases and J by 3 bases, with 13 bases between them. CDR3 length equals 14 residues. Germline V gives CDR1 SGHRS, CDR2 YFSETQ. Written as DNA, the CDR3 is TGCGCCAGCAGCTCCAGGACACGAGGCTACGAGCAGTACTTC. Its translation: CASSSRTRGYEQYF.

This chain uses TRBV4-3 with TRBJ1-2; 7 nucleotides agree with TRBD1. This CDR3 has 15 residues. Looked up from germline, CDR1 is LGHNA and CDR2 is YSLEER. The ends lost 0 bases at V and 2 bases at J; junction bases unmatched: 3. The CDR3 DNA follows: TGCGCCAGCAGCCAAGAAGACAGGGACAACTATGGCTACACCTTC. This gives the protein CASSQEDRDNYGYTF.

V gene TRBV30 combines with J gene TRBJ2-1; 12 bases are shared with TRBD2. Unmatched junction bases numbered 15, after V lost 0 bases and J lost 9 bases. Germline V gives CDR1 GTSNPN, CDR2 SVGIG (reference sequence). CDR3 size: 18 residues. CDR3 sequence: CAWSVGGKLAGGAGEQFF. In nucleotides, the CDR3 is TGTGCCTGGAGTGTAGGAGGAAAACTAGCGGGAGGAGCGGGTGAGCAGTTCTTC.

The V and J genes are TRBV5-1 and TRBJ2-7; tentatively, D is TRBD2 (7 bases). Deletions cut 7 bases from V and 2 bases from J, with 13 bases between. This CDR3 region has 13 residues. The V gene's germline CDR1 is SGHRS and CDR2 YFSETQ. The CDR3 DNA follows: TGCGCCAGCGGGAGGGGGGACACCTACGAGCAGTACTTC. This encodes CASGRGDTYEQYF.

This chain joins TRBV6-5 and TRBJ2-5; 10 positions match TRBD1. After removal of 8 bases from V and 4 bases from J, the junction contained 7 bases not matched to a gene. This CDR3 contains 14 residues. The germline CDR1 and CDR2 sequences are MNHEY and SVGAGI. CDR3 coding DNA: TGTGCCAGCGGACAAAGGACAGGGGGAGAGACCCAGTACTTC. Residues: CASGQRTGGETQYF.

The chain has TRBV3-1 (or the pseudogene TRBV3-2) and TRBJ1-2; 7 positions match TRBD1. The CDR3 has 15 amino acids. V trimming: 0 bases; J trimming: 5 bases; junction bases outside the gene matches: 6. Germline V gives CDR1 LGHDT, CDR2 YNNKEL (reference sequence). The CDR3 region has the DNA TGTGCCAGCAGCCAAGAAGGGGACAGACGATATGGCTACACCTTC. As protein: CASSQEGDRRYGYTF.

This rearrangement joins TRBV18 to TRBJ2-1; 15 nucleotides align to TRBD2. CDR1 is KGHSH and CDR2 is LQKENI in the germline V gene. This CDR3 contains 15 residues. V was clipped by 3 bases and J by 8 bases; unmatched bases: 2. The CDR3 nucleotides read TGTGCCAGCTCACCTGGACTAGCGGGAGGGGATGAGCAGTTCTTC. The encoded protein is CASSPGLAGGDEQFF.

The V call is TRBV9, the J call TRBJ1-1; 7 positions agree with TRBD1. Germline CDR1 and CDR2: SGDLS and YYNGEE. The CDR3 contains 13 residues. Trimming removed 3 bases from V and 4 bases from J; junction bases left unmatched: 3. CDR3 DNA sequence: TGTGCCAGCAGCGGACAGGGTTTCACTGAAGCTTTCTTT. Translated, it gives CASSGQGFTEAFF.

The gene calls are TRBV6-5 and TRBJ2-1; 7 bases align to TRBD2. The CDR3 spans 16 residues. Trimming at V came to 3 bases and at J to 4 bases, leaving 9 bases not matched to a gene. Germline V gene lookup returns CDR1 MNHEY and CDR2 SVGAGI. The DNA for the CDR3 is TGTGCCAGCAGTTATTTGCGGGAGCGCTTGTACAATGAGCAGTTCTTC. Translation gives CASSYLRERLYNEQFF.

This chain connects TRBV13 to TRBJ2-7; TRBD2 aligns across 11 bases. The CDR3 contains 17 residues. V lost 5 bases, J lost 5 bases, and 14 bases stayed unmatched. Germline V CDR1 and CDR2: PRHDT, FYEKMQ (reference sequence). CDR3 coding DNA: TGTGCCAGCAGCCGCTCTTCACCGCTAGCGGGAGGTAACGAGCAGTACTTC. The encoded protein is CASSRSSPLAGGNEQYF.